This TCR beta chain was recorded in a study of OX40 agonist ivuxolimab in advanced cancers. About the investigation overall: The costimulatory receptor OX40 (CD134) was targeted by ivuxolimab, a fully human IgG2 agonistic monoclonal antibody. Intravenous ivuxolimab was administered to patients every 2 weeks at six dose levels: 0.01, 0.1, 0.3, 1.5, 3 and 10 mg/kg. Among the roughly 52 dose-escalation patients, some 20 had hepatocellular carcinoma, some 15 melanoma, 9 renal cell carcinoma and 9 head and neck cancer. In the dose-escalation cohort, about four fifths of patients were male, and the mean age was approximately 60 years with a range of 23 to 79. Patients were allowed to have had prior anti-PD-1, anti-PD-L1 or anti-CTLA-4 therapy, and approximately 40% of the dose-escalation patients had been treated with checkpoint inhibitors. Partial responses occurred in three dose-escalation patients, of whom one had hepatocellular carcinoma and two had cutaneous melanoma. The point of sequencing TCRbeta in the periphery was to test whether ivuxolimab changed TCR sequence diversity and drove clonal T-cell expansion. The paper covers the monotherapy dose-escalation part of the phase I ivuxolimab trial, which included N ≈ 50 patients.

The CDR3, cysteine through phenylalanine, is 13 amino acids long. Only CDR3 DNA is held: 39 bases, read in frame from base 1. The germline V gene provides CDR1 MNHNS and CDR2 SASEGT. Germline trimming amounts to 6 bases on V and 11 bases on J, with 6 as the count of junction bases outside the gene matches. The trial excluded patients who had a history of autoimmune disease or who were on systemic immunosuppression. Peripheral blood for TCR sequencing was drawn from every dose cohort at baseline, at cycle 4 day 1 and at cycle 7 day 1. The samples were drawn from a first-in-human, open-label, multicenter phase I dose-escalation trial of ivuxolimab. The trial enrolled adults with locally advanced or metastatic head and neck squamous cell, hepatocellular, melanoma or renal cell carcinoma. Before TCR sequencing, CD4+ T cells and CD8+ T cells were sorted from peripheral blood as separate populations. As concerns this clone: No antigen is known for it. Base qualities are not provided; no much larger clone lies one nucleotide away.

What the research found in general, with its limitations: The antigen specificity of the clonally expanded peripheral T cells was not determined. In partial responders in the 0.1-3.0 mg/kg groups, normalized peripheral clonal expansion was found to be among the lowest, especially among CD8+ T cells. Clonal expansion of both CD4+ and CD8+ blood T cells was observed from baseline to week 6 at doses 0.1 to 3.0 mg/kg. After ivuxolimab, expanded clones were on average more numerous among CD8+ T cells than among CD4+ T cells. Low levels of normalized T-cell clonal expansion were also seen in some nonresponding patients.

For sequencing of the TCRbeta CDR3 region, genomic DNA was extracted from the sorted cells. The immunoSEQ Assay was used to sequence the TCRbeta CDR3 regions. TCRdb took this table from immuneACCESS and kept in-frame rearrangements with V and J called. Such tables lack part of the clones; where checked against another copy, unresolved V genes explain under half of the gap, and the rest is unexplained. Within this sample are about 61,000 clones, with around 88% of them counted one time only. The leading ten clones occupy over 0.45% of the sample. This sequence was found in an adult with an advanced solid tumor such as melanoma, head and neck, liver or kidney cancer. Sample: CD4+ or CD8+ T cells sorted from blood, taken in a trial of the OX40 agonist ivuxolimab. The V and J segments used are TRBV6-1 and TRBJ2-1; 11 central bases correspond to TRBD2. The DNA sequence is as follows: TGTGCCAGCAGGCTAGCGGGGGGCGATCAGCAGTTCTTC. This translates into CASRLAGGDQQFF.